Described below is a single T cell receptor (beta chain) sequence and its context. The sample belongs to a study of blood T cell repertoires in COVID-19. Original handling: Amplifying reference gene primers gave estimates of nucleated cell counts. Clones were sequenced by immunoSEQ multiplex PCR, and TCRdb holds only the in-frame ones, with some missing. Clone size and V and J calls were adopted from that table, with D and trimming inferred from the DNA. The sample records 250,000 or so clones, 87% being singletons. Trimming removed 5 bases from V and 7 bases from J; junction bases left unmatched: 7. There are 15 residues in the CDR3. Germline lookup yields CDR1 SGHTA and CDR2 FQGNSA.

The sequenced sample consisted of peripheral blood. The TCR sequence derives from a man aged 18 to 30 with active or convalescent COVID-19. The V call is TRBV7-2, the J call TRBJ2-7, with TRBD2 matching over 14 bases. CDR3 residues: CASSPGTSGSREQYF. CDR3 in DNA: TGTGCCAGCAGCCCCGGGACTAGCGGGAGTAGGGAGCAGTACTTC.